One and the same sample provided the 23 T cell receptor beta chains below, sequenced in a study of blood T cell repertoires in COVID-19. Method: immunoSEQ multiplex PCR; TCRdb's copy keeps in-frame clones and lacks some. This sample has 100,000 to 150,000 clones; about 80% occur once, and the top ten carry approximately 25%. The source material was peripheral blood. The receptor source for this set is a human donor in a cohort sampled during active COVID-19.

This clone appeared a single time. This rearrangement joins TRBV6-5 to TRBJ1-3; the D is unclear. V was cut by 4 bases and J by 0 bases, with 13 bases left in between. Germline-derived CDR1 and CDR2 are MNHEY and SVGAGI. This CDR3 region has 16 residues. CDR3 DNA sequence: TGTGCCAGCAGTTCCTCGGCCCGGAGCTCTGGAAACACCATATATTTT. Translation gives CASSSSARSSGNTIYF.

CDR3 DNA: TGTGCCAGCAGCCGAACCGGGACAGGACAAATTAATTCACCCCTCCACTTT. Translating it yields CASSRTGTGQINSPLHF. The V and J genes are TRBV3-1 (or the pseudogene TRBV3-2) and TRBJ1-6, with TRBD1 matching 8 bases. V shed 4 bases and J 6 bases; nucleotides not matched to a gene: 11. CDR3 length: 17 amino acids. Germline CDR1 is LGHDT and CDR2 is YNNKEL (reference sequence).

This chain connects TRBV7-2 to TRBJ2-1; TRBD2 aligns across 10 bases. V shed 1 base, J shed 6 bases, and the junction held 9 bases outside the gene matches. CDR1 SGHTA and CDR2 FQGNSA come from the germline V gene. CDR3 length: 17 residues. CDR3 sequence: CASSLEGLARGSNEQFF. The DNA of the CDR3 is TGTGCCAGCAGCTTAGAGGGACTAGCGAGAGGAAGCAATGAGCAGTTCTTC. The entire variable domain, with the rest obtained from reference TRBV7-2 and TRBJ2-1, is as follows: GAGVSQSPSNKVTEKGKDVELRCDPISGHTALYWYRQSLGQGLEFLIYFQGNSAPDKSGLPSDRFSAERTGGSVSTLTIQRTQQEDSAVYLCASSLEGLARGSNEQFFGPGTRLTVL.

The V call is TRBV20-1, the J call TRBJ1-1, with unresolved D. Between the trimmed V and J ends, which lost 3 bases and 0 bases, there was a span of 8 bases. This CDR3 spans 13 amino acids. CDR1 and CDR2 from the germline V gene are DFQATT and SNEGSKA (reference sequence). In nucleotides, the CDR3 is TGCAGTGCTAGTCGCCAGTTGAACACTGAAGCTTTCTTT. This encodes CSASRQLNTEAFF.

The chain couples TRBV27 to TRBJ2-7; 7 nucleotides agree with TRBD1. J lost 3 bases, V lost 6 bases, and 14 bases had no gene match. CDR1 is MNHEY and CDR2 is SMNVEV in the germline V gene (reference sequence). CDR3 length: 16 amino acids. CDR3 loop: CASRPGWGQTDYEQYF. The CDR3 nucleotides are TGTGCCAGCAGACCCGGTTGGGGACAGACCGACTACGAGCAGTACTTC.

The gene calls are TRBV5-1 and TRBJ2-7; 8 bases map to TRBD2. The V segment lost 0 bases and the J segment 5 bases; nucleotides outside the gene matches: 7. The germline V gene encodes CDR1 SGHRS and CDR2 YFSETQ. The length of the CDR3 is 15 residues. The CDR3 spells CASSLAISGADEQYF. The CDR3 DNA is TGCGCCAGCAGCTTGGCCATTAGCGGGGCCGACGAGCAGTACTTC.

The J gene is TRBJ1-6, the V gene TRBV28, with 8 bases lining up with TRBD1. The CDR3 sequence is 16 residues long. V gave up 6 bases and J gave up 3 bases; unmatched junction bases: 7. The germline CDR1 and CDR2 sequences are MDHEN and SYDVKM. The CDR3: CASRPDRALYNSPLHF. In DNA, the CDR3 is TGTGCCAGCAGGCCGGACAGGGCGCTCTATAATTCACCCCTCCACTTT.

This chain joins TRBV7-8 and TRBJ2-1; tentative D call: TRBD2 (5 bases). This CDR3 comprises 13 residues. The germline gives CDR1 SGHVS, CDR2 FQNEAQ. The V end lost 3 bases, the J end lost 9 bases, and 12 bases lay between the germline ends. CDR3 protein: CASSFRGLSEQFF. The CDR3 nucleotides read TGTGCCAGCAGCTTCCGAGGGTTGAGTGAGCAGTTCTTC.

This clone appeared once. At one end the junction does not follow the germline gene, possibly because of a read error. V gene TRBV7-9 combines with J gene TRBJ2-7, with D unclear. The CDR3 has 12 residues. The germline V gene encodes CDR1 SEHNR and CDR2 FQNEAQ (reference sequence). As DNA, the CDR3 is TGTGCCAGCAGCTTAGAGGTCGGCAGGATTTCCTTC. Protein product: CASSLEVGRISF.

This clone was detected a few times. As DNA, the CDR3 is TGTGCCAGCAGCTTAGGTCAGAGAGGGACAGGCGGCTACACCTTC. Translated, it gives CASSLGQRGTGGYTF. The chain carries TRBV7-2 and TRBJ1-2; 8 bases align to TRBD1. The junction had 9 bases not matched to a gene; V was cut back by 1 base and J by 8 bases. The CDR3 totals 15 residues. CDR1 SGHTA and CDR2 FQGNSA come from the germline V gene. The complete variable domain, with remaining parts taken from reference TRBV7-2 and TRBJ1-2, reads GAGVSQSPSNKVTEKGKDVELRCDPISGHTALYWYRQSLGQGLEFLIYFQGNSAPDKSGLPSDRFSAERTGGSVSTLTIQRTQQEDSAVYLCASSLGQRGTGGYTFGSGTRLTVV.

The CDR3 DNA reads TGTGCCAGCAGCCCAGGGGCCTGGGCTGAAGCTTTCTTT. Translation gives CASSPGAWAEAFF. The rearrangement uses TRBV28 and TRBJ1-1, with D perhaps matching TRBD1 (6 bases). The ends were cut back, 6 bases at V and 6 bases at J, with 14 bases in the middle. Germline CDR1 and CDR2: MDHEN and SYDVKM. The CDR3 has 13 amino acids.

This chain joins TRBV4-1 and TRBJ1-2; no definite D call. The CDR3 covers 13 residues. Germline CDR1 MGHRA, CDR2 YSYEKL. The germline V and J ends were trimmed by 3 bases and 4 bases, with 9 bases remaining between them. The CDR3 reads CASSHDLSYGYTF. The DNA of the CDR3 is TGCGCCAGCAGCCATGATCTATCCTATGGCTACACCTTC.

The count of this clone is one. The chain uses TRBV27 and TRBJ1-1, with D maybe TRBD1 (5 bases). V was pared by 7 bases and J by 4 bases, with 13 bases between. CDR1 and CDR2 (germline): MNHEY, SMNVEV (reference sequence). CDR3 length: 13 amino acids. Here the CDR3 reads CASIPQGFTEAFF. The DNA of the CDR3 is TGTGCCAGCATCCCTCAGGGATTCACTGAAGCTTTCTTT.

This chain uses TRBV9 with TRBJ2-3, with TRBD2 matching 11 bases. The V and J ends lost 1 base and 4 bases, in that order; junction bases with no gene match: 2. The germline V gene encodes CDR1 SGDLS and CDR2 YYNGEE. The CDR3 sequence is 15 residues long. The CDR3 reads CASSVLAGGADTQYF. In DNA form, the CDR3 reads TGTGCCAGCAGCGTACTAGCGGGAGGCGCAGATACGCAGTATTTT.

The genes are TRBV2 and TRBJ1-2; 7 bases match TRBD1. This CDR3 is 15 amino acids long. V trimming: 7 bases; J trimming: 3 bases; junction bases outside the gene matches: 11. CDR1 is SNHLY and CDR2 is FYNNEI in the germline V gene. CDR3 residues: CASTSPGQGDYGYTF. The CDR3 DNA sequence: TGTGCCAGCACCTCCCCCGGGCAGGGGGACTATGGCTACACCTTC.

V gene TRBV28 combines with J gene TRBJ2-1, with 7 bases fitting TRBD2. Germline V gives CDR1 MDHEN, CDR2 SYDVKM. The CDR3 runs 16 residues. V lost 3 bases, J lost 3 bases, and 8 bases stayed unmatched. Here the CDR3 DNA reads TGTGCCAGCAGTTTCATGGCTAGCGGAAGCTACAATGAGCAGTTCTTC. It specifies CASSFMASGSYNEQFF.

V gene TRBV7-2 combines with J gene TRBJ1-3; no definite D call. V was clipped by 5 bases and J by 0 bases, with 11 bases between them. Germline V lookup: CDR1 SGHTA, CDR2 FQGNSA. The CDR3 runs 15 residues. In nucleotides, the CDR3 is TGTGCCAGCAGCCCTCAACACAACTCTGGAAACACCATATATTTT. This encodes CASSPQHNSGNTIYF.

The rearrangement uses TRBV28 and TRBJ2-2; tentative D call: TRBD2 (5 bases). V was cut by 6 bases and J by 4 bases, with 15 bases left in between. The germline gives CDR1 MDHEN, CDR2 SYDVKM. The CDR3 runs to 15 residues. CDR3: CASSPGLAGTGELFF. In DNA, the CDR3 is TGTGCCAGCAGCCCGGGCCTTGCGGGCACCGGGGAGCTGTTTTTT.

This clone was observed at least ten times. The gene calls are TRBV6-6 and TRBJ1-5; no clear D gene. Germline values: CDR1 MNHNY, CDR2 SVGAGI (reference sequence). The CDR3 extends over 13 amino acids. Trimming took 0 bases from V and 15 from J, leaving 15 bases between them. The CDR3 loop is CASSYSREGERHF. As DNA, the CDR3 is TGTGCCAGCAGTTACTCGAGGGAGGGCGAGAGGCATTTT.

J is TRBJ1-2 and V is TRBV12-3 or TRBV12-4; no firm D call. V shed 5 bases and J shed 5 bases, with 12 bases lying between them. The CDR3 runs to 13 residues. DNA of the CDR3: TGTGCCAGCAGTATGCAGGTTGATTATGGCTACACCTTC. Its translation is CASSMQVDYGYTF.

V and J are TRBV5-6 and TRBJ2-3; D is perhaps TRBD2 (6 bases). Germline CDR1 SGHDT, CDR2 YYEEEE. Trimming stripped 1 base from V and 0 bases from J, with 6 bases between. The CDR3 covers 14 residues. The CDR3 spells CASSLTSSTDTQYF. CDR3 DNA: TGTGCCAGCAGCTTGACTAGCAGCACAGATACGCAGTATTTT.

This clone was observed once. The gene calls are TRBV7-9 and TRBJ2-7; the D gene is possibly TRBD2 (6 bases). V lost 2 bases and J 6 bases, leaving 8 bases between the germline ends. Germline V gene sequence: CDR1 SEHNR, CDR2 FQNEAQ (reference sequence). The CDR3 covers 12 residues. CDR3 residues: CASSLYGGEQYF. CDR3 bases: TGTGCCAGCAGCTTATACGGGGGCGAGCAGTACTTC.

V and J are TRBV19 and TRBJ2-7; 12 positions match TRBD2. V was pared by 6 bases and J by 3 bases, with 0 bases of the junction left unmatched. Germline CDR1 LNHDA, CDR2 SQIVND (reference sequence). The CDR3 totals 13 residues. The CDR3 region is CASRTSGSYEQYF. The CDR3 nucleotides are TGTGCCAGTAGGACTAGCGGGAGCTACGAGCAGTACTTC.